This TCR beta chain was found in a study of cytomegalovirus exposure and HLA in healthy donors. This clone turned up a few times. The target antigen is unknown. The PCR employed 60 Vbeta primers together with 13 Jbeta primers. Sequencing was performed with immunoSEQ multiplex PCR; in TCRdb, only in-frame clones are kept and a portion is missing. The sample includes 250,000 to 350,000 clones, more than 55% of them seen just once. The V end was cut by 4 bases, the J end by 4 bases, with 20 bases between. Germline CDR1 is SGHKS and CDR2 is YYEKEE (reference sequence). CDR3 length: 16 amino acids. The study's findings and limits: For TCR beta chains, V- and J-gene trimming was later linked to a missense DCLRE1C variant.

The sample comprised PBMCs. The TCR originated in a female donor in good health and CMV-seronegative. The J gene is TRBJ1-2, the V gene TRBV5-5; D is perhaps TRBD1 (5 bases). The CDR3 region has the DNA TGTGCCAGCAGCCCCGGTGGGGCACAGTACATCTATGGCTACACCTTC. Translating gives CASSPGGAQYIYGYTF.